The clone carrying this TCR beta chain has just one count. Its specificity is not known. These data come from a study of vaccination effects on CD4 cells after COVID-19. Overall study: Post-vaccine specimens arrived a median 72 days past the second dose. Findings and limits, study-wide: Among infection- and vaccine-induced clones, marked clonal contraction occurred late after vaccination. The post-vaccine spike-reactive clones of convalescents showed a predominance of new vaccine-induced clones.

Produced via immunoSEQ multiplex PCR; TCRdb's table is partial and in-frame only. This sample yields around 53,000 clones, of which around three quarters are seen a single time; approximately 5.4% belongs to the top ten. Following an approximately eleven-day culture, CD4+ T cells were purified. The person had PCR-confirmed SARS-CoV-2 infection between March and December 2020. Participants got two doses of BNT162b2 or mRNA-1273 vaccine. The sequenced sample was CD4+ T cells from PBMCs cultured without peptide, obtained after COVID-19 vaccination. This TCR came from a human donor who had a prior SARS-CoV-2 infection.

CDR3 amino acids: CASSVASGIRAGELFF. DNA for the CDR3: TGTGCCAGCAGCGTCGCAAGCGGGATCCGGGCCGGGGAGCTGTTTTTT. The chain links TRBV9 to TRBJ2-2; 7 bases are a match to TRBD2. Germline values: CDR1 SGDLS, CDR2 YYNGEE. The CDR3 is 16 residues long. V dropped 2 bases and J dropped 6; count of bases not matched to a gene: 10. Based on the CDR3 plus reference TRBV9 and TRBJ2-2, the full variable domain is DSGVTQTPKHLITATGQRVTLRCSPRSGDLSVYWYQQSLDQGLQFLIQYYNGEERAKGNILERFSAQQFPDLHSELNLSSLELGDSALYFCASSVASGIRAGELFFGEGSRLTVL.